This T cell receptor (beta chain) came from a study of T cell responses to AZD1222 COVID-19 vaccine. TCRdb keeps only in-frame clones here, not all; method: immunoSEQ multiplex PCR. This sample has roughly 160,000 clones; roughly nine tenths occur once, and the top ten carry about 6.9%. Trimming pared 3 bases from V and 3 bases from J, leaving 12 bases between. CDR1 and CDR2 (germline): SGHRS, YFSETQ. CDR3 length equals 15 residues. This sequence joins TRBV5-1 and TRBJ2-2; tentatively, D is TRBD2 (7 bases). The origin of this receptor is an adult in good health. This sample comprised peripheral blood, obtained on day 0 of AZD1222 vaccination. The CDR3 region has the DNA TGCGCCAGCAGCTCGGGGGGCCTCGACACCGGGGAGCTGTTTTTT. Its protein is CASSSGGLDTGELFF.